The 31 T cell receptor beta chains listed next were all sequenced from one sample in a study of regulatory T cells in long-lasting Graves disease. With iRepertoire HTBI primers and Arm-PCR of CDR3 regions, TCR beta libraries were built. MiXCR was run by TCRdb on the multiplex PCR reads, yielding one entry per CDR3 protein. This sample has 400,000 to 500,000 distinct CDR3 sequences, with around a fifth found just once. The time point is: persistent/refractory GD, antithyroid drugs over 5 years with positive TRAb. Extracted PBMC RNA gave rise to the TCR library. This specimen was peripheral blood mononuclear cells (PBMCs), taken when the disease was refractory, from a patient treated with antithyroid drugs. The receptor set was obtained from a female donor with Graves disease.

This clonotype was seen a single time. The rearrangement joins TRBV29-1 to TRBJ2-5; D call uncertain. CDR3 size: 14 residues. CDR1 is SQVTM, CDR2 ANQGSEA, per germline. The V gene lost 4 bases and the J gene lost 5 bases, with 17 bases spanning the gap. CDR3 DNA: TGCAGCGTTGCCCCGGTGGGTGGGGTGGAGACCCAGTACTTC. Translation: CSVAPVGGVETQYF.

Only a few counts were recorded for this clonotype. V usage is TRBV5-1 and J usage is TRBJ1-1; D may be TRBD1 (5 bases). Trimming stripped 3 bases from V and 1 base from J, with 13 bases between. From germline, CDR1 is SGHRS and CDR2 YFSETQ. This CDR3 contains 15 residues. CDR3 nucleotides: TGCGCCAGCAGCTGGATCGGGGCCGAGAACACTGAAGCTTTCTTT. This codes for CASSWIGAENTEAFF.

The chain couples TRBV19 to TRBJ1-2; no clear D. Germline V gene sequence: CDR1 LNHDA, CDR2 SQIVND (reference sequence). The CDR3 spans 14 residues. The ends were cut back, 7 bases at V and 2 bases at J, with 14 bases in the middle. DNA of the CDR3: TGTGCCAGTAATTCTTTGATAAAGAACTATGGCTACACCTTC. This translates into CASNSLIKNYGYTF.

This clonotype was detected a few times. DNA of the CDR3: TGTGCCAGTACTAAAGAGGGAACCGGGGAGCTGTTTTTT. It is translated as CASTKEGTGELFF. The chain recombines TRBV25-1 with TRBJ2-2, with a possible D match to TRBD2 (5 bases). The CDR3 loop spans 13 amino acids. Germline V gives CDR1 MGHDK, CDR2 SYGVNS. V was pared by 9 bases and J by 5 bases, with 13 bases between. Full variable domain (remainder filled in from reference TRBV25-1 and TRBJ2-2): EADIYQTPRYLVIGTGKKITLECSQTMGHDKMYWYQQDPGMELHLIHYSYGVNSTEKGDLSSESTVSRIRTEHFPLTLESARPSHTSQYLCASTKEGTGELFFGEGSRLTVL.

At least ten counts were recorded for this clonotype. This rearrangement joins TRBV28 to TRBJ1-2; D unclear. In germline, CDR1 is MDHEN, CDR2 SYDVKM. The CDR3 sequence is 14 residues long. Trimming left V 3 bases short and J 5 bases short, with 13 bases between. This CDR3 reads CASSLRLQPYGYTF. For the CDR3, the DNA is TGTGCCAGCAGTTTGAGACTCCAACCTTATGGCTACACCTTC.

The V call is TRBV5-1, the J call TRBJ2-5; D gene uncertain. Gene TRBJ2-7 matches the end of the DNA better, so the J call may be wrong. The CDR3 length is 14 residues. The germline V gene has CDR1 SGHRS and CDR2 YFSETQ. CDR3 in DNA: TGCGCCAGCAGCTTGGCAGCCACCTCCTACGAGCAGTACTTC. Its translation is CASSLAATSYEQYF.

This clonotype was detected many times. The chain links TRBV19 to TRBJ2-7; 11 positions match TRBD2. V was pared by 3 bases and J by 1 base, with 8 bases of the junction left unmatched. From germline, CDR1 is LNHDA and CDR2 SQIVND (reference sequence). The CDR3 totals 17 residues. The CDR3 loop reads CASSIEGTSGVSYEQYF. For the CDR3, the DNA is TGTGCCAGTAGTATTGAAGGGACTAGCGGCGTTTCCTACGAGCAGTACTTC. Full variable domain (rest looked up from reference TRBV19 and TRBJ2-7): DGGITQSPKYLFRKEGQNVTLSCEQNLNHDAMYWYRQDPGQGLRLIYYSQIVNDFQKGDIAEGYSVSREKKESFPLTVTSAQKNPTAFYLCASSIEGTSGVSYEQYFGPGTRLTVT.

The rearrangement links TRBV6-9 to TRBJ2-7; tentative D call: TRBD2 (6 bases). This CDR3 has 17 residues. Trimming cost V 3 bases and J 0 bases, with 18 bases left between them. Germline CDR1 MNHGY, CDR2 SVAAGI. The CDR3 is CASSYPRSGPPSYEQYF. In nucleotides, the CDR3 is TGTGCCAGCAGTTACCCTCGGAGCGGGCCGCCCTCCTACGAGCAGTACTTC.

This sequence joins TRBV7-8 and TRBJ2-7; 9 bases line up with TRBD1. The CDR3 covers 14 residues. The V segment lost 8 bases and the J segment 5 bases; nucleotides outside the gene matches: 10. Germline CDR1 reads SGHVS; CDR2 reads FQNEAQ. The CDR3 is CASSSGQGAHEQYF. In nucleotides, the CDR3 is TGTGCCAGCTCGTCGGGACAGGGTGCCCACGAGCAGTACTTC.

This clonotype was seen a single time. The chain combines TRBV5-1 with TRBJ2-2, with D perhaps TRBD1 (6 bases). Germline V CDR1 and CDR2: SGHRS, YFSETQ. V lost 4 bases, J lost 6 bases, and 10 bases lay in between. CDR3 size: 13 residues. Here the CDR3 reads CASSQTGAGELFF. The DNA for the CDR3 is TGCGCCAGCAGCCAGACAGGAGCCGGGGAGCTGTTTTTT.

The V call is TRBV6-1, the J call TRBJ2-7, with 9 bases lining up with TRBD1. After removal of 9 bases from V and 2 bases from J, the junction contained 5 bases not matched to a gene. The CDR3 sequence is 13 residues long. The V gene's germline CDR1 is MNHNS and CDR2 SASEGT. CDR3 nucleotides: TGTGCCAGTACGGACAGGGGCACCTACGAGCAGTACTTC. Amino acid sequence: CASTDRGTYEQYF.

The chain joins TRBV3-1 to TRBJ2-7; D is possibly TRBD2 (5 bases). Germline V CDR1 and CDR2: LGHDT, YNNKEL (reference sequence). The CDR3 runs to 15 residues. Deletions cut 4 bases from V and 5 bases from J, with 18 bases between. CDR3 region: CASSLVPEAFDEQYF. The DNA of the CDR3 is TGTGCCAGCAGCCTAGTACCGGAGGCATTCGACGAGCAGTACTTC.

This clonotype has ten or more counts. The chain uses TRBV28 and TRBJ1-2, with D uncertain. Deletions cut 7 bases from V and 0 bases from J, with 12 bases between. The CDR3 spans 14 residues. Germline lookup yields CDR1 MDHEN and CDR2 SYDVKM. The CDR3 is CASNPTDTNYGYTF. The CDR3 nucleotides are TGTGCCAGCAATCCAACCGATACTAACTATGGCTACACCTTC.

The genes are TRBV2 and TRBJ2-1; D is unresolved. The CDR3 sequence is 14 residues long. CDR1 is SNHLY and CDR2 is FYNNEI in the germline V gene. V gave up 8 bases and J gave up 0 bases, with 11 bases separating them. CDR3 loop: CASRTDSSYNEQFF. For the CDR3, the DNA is TGTGCCAGCCGGACCGATAGCTCCTACAATGAGCAGTTCTTC.

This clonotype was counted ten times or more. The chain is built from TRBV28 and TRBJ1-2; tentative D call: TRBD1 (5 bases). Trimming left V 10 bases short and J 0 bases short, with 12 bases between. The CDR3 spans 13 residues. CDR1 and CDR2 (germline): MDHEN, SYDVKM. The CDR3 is CATLQGSNYGYTF. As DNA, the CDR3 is TGTGCCACCCTCCAGGGATCTAACTATGGCTACACCTTC.

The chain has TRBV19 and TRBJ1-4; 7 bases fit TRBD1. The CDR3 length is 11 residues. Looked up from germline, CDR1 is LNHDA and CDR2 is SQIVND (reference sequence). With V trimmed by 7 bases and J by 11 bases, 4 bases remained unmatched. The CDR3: CASIDREKLFF. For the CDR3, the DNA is TGTGCCAGTATCGACAGGGAGAAACTGTTTTTT.

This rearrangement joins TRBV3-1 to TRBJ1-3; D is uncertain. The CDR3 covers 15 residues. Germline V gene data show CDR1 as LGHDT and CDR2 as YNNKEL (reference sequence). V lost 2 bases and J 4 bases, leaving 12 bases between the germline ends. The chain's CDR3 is CASSQLGLSGNTIYF. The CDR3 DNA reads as TGTGCCAGCAGCCAACTTGGACTATCAGGAAACACCATATATTTT.

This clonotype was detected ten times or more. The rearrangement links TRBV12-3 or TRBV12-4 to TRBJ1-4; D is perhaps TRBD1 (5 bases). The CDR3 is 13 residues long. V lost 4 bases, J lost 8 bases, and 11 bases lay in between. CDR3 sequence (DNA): TGTGCCAGCAGTTCTTTACCAGGGGAAAAACTGTTTTTT. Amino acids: CASSSLPGEKLFF.

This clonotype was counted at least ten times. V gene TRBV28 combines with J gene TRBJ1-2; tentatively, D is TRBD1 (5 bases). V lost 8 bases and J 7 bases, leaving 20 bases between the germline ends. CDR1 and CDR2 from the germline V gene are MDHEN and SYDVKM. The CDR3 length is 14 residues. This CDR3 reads CASPPGIGWGGYTF. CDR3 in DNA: TGTGCCAGCCCCCCAGGGATCGGTTGGGGTGGCTACACCTTC.

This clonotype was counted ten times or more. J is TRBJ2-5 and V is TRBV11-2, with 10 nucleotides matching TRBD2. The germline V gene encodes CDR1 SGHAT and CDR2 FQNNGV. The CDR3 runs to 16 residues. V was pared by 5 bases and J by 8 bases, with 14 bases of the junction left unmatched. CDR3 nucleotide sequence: TGTGCCAGCAGCCCCCAGGGAGCGGGGGGGCCGGAAACCCAGTACTTC. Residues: CASSPQGAGGPETQYF.

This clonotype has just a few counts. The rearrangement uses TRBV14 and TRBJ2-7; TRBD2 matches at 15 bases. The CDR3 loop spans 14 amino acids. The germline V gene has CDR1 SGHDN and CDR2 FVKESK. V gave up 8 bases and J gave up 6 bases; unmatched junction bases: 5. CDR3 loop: CASDPGLAGGEQYF. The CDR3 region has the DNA TGTGCCAGCGACCCGGGACTAGCGGGAGGCGAGCAGTACTTC.

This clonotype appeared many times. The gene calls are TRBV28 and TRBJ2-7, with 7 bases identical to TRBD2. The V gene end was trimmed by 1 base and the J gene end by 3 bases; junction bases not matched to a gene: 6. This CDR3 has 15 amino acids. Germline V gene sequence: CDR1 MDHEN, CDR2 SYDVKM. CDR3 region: CASSLYGGGIYEQYF. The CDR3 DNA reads TGTGCCAGCAGTTTATATGGGGGAGGGATCTACGAGCAGTACTTC.

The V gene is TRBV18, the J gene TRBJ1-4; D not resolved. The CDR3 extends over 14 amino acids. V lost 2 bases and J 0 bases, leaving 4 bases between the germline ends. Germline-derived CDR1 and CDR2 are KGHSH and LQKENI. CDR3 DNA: TGTGCCAGCTCACCAGTTGCAACTAATGAAAAACTGTTTTTT. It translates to CASSPVATNEKLFF.

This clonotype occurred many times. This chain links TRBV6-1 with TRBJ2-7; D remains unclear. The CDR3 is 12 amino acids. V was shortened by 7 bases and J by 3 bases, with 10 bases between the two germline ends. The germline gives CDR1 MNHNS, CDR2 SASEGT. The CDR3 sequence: CASTPQGYEQYF. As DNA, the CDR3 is TGTGCCAGCACCCCACAAGGCTACGAGCAGTACTTC.

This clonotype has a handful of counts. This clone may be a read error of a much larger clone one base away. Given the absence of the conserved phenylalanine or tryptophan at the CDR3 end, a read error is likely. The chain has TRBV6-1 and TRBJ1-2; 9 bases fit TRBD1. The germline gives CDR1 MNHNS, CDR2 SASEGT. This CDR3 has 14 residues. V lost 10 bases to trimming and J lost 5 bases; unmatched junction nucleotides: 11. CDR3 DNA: TGTGCCACGGCGGGACAGGGCGACTCATATGGCTACACCCTC. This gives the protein CATAGQGDSYGYTL.

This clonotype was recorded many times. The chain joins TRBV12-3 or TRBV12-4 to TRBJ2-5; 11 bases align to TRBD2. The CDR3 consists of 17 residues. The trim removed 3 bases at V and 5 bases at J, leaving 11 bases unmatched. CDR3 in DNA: TGTGCCAGCAGTTTTTCCGTGACTAGCGGGAATTGGGAGACCCAGTACTTC. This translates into CASSFSVTSGNWETQYF.

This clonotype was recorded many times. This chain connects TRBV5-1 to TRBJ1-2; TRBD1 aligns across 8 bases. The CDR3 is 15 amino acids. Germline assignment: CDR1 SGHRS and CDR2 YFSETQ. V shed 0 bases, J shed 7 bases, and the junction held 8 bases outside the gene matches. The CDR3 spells CASSLDGRGQRGYTF. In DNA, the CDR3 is TGCGCCAGCAGCTTGGATGGCAGGGGGCAACGTGGCTACACCTTC.

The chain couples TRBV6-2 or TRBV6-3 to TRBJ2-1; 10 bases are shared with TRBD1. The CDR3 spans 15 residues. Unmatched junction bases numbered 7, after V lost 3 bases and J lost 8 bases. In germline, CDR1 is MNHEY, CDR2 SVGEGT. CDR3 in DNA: TGTGCCAGCAGTTATTTTAGACAGGGGGCCTATGAGCAGTTCTTC. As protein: CASSYFRQGAYEQFF.

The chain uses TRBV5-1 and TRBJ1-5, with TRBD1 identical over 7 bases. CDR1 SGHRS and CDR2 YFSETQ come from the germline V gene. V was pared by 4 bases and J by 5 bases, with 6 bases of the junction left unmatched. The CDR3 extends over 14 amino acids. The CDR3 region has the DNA TGCGCCAGCAGCGACGGGACAGCGGATCAGCCCCAGCATTTT. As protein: CASSDGTADQPQHF.

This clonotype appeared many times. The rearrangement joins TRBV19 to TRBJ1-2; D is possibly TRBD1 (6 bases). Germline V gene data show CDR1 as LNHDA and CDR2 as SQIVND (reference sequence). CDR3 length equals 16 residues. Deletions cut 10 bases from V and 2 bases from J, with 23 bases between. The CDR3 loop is CATRRKIAGVNYGYTF. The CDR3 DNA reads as TGTGCCACCCGACGAAAAATTGCAGGGGTGAACTATGGCTACACCTTC.

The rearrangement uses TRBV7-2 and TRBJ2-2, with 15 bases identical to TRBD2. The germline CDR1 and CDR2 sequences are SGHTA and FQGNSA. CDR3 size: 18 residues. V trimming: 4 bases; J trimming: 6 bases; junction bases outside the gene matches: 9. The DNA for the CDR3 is TGTGCCAGCAGCTCGGGACTAGCGGGGGGCCAATCGTCCGGGGAGCTGTTTTTT. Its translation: CASSSGLAGGQSSGELFF. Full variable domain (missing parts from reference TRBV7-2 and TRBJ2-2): GAGVSQSPSNKVTEKGKDVELRCDPISGHTALYWYRQSLGQGLEFLIYFQGNSAPDKSGLPSDRFSAERTGGSVSTLTIQRTQQEDSAVYLCASSSGLAGGQSSGELFFGEGSRLTVL.